The sequence of this T cell receptor beta chain was determined in a study of early T cells in non-severe SARS-CoV-2 infection. Study-level background: The study sequenced bulk RNA from unsorted whole blood, with chains unpaired.

MiXCR, run by TCRdb on the 5' RACE reads, gives a single entry per CDR3 protein. The sample lists about 56,000 distinct CDR3 sequences; about 14% were seen once. Germline V gene lookup returns CDR1 MDHEN and CDR2 SYDVKM. J lost 3 bases, V lost 5 bases, and 5 bases had no gene match. This CDR3 comprises 16 residues. This clonotype was recorded a few times. The sample in question was whole blood, obtained at baseline. The rearrangement joins TRBV28 to TRBJ2-5; 14 bases fit TRBD2. The TCR comes from an adult who was a healthcare worker with PCR-confirmed SARS-CoV-2 infection or an uninfected control (not recorded which). In DNA, the CDR3 is TGTGCCAGCAGTGGACTAGCGGGAGGACGTAAAGAGACCCAGTACTTC. Residues: CASSGLAGGRKETQYF.